The 2 T cell receptor beta chains below all came from one sample that was sequenced in a study of human T cells and chemical hapten exposure. Noted time point: pre-sensitization, week 0. Documented treatment: therapeutic diphenylcyclopropenone sensitization with weekly scalp DPC. TCRdb re-analysed the RACE reads in MiXCR, keeping a single row per CDR3 protein. The sample yields 95,000 to 150,000 distinct CDR3 sequences, roughly 13% seen once. This sample comprised whole blood, obtained in connection with sensitization to the hapten diphenylcyclopropenone (DPC). These receptors all stem from a woman between 18 and 30 years old with alopecia areata. Some clones in this sample may be carry-over from other donors' samples.

The chain carries TRBV7-7 and TRBJ1-3; 9 bases align to TRBD1. The CDR3 has 13 residues. The V gene's germline CDR1 is SSHAT and CDR2 FNYEAQ (reference sequence). V trimming: 5 bases; J trimming: 11 bases; junction bases outside the gene matches: 7. CDR3: CASSAGQGRAIYF. CDR3 in DNA: TGTGCCAGCAGCGCCGGACAGGGGAGGGCCATATATTTT.

This clonotype was observed a few times. The chain carries TRBV6-2 or TRBV6-3 and TRBJ2-5; the D is unclear. This CDR3 region has 14 residues. Trimming stripped 7 bases from V and 2 bases from J, with 14 bases between. Germline V CDR1 and CDR2: MNHEY, SVGEGT. The CDR3 loop is CASTLWGNQETQYF. In DNA form, the CDR3 reads TGTGCCAGCACCCTCTGGGGTAATCAAGAGACCCAGTACTTC.